This passage covers 24 T cell receptor beta chains from one sample sequenced in a study of cytomegalovirus exposure and HLA in healthy donors. Vbeta (60) and Jbeta (13) primers were used in the PCR. Here immunoSEQ multiplex PCR was the method, and the copy in TCRdb shows in-frame clones only, minus some. The repertoire holds about 160,000 clones, 75% to 90% seen once, with about 0.89% in the top ten. The sequenced material came from PBMCs. These receptors originate from a girl aged 2 to 9 in good health and CMV-seropositive.

The chain is built from TRBV27 and TRBJ2-4; D gene unclear. The CDR3 is 14 amino acids. V lost 0 bases to trimming and J lost 0 bases, with 3 bases between them. Germline-derived CDR1 and CDR2 are MNHEY and SMNVEV (reference sequence). The CDR3: CASSLSVAKNIQYF. The CDR3 DNA reads as TGTGCCAGCAGTTTATCCGTAGCCAAAAACATTCAGTACTTC.

The gene calls are TRBV19 and TRBJ2-7, with TRBD2 matching 8 bases. The CDR3 is 16 amino acids. V dropped 4 bases and J dropped 6; count of bases not matched to a gene: 14. Germline-derived CDR1 and CDR2 are LNHDA and SQIVND (reference sequence). DNA of the CDR3: TGTGCCAGTAGTACAACAATGTGGGGACGGGGGGGCGAGCAGTACTTC. This codes for CASSTTMWGRGGEQYF.

This clone has just one count. The V call is TRBV5-1, the J call TRBJ1-4; D unclear. Trimming removed 0 bases at V and 3 bases at J, with 6 bases between. Germline-derived CDR1 and CDR2 are SGHRS and YFSETQ. The CDR3 loop spans 14 amino acids. CDR3 nucleotide sequence: TGCGCCAGCAGCTTGGTCGGGTCTAATGAAAAACTGTTTTTT. It yields the protein CASSLVGSNEKLFF.

This chain uses TRBV30 with TRBJ2-5; no firm D call. CDR1 GTSNPN and CDR2 SVGIG come from the germline V gene (reference sequence). V lost 2 bases and J 11 bases, leaving 15 bases between the germline ends. CDR3 length equals 12 residues. This CDR3 is CAWSSSGEEQYF. The CDR3 DNA follows: TGTGCCTGGAGTAGCTCCGGCGAGGAGCAGTACTTC.

The gene calls are TRBV25-1 and TRBJ2-5, with 10 bases that match TRBD1. The J call could be wrong; TRBJ2-7 is a better fit for the DNA end. CDR1 MGHDK and CDR2 SYGVNS come from the germline V gene. The CDR3 extends over 13 amino acids. The CDR3 nucleotides are TGTGCCAGCAAGGGGGACAGGGGTTACGAGCAGTACTTC. Amino acids: CASKGDRGYEQYF.

The CDR3 region has the DNA TGTGCCAGCAGTCCGATCGGGACAGGGGGTTCCTACGAGCAGTACTTC. This sequence encodes CASSPIGTGGSYEQYF. The chain has TRBV27 and TRBJ2-7; 11 bases agree with TRBD1. The CDR3 extends over 16 amino acids. Trimming took 5 bases from V and 1 from J; bases not matched to a gene: 7. Germline loops: CDR1 MNHEY, CDR2 SMNVEV (reference sequence).

J is TRBJ2-7 and V is TRBV27, with D possibly matching TRBD2 (5 bases). V was pared by 3 bases and J by 0 bases, with 9 bases between. Germline CDR1 is MNHEY and CDR2 is SMNVEV (reference sequence). The CDR3 extends over 14 amino acids. CDR3 protein: CASSFQRSSYEQYF. CDR3 nucleotides: TGTGCCAGCAGTTTTCAGCGGAGCTCCTACGAGCAGTACTTC.

This clone was detected only once. V usage is TRBV27 and J usage is TRBJ1-1, with 8 bases lining up with TRBD1. The germline V gene encodes CDR1 MNHEY and CDR2 SMNVEV (reference sequence). There are 13 residues in the CDR3. With V trimmed by 3 bases and J by 8 bases, 5 bases remained unmatched. This CDR3 reads CASSFQGAEEAFF. CDR3 sequence (DNA): TGTGCCAGCAGTTTCCAGGGGGCAGAGGAAGCTTTCTTT.

CDR3 sequence reads: CASSLAQGGTEAFF. CDR3 coding DNA: TGTGCCAGCAGCTTAGCCCAGGGGGGTACTGAAGCTTTCTTT. The chain combines TRBV7-6 with TRBJ1-1; 7 bases agree with TRBD1. The CDR3 is 14 amino acids. The ends lost 0 bases at V and 5 bases at J; junction bases unmatched: 3. Germline CDR1 reads SGHVS; CDR2 reads FNYEAQ.

CDR3: CASSYKAGGELFF. The CDR3 DNA reads TGTGCCAGCAGTTATAAGGCGGGCGGGGAGCTGTTTTTT. The chain carries TRBV6-9 and TRBJ2-2, with D perhaps matching TRBD2 (5 bases). The V end was cut by 2 bases, the J end by 7 bases, with 8 bases between. Germline V gene sequence: CDR1 MNHGY, CDR2 SVAAGI. This CDR3 is built from 13 residues.

V gene TRBV28 combines with J gene TRBJ2-7; D is undetermined. Germline V gene lookup returns CDR1 MDHEN and CDR2 SYDVKM. This CDR3 region has 16 residues. V lost 3 bases and J 3 bases, leaving 18 bases between the germline ends. The CDR3 sequence: CASSFSLPAPGYEQYF. The CDR3 region has the DNA TGTGCCAGCAGTTTCTCCCTCCCCGCCCCGGGCTACGAGCAGTACTTC.

The chain uses TRBV9 and TRBJ2-1; 12 bases are a match to TRBD2. The CDR3 runs 16 residues. Trimming at V came to 1 base and at J to 6 bases, leaving 5 bases not matched to a gene. Per germline, CDR1 SGDLS and CDR2 YYNGEE. This chain's CDR3 is CASSVLLAGGLNEQFF. The CDR3 DNA is TGTGCCAGCAGCGTACTACTAGCGGGAGGTCTCAATGAGCAGTTCTTC.

The count of this clone is one. V usage is TRBV6-5 and J usage is TRBJ1-1; tentative D call: TRBD1 (5 bases). This CDR3 spans 13 amino acids. Trimming stripped 8 bases from V and 0 bases from J, with 10 bases between. The germline V gene encodes CDR1 MNHEY and CDR2 SVGAGI. In DNA, the CDR3 is TGTGCCAGCCAGGGACTCATGAACACTGAAGCTTTCTTT. Its protein is CASQGLMNTEAFF.

The chain employs TRBV6-6 and TRBJ1-5; 10 bases fit TRBD1. Looked up from germline, CDR1 is MNHNY and CDR2 is SVGAGI (reference sequence). After removal of 5 bases from V and 6 bases from J, the junction contained 10 bases not matched to a gene. The CDR3 consists of 16 residues. The CDR3 nucleotides are TGTGCCAGCAGTCTCTCGACAGGGGGCTTGGGTCAGCCCCAGCATTTT. Amino acid sequence: CASSLSTGGLGQPQHF.

This chain uses TRBV6-4 with TRBJ2-3; possibly TRBD1 for D (5 bases). Germline CDR1 reads MRHNA; CDR2 reads SNTAGT. V was pared by 2 bases and J by 2 bases, with 5 bases between. The CDR3 spans 13 residues. For the CDR3, the DNA is TGTGCCAGCAGTGACGGGGCCACAGATACGCAGTATTTT. Protein sequence: CASSDGATDTQYF.

This sequence joins TRBV5-1 and TRBJ2-1; 8 positions match TRBD2. CDR1 is SGHRS, CDR2 YFSETQ, per germline. V lost 0 bases and J lost 4; bases outside the gene matches: 6. CDR3 length equals 16 residues. The CDR3 DNA reads TGCGCCAGCAGCTTGGTAACAGCGGGAGCTTACAATGAGCAGTTCTTC. Residues: CASSLVTAGAYNEQFF.

The chain uses TRBV4-1 and TRBJ1-3, with D unclear. The germline V gene has CDR1 MGHRA and CDR2 YSYEKL. With 7 bases removed from V and 1 base from J, the gap between germline ends came to 8 bases. The CDR3 runs 13 residues. The CDR3 nucleotides are TGCGCCAGCACCACGGTATCTGGAAACACCATATATTTT. Translation: CASTTVSGNTIYF.

This clone was observed a few times. The CDR3 sequence: CAISPGSSGRGRYEQYF. The CDR3 DNA reads as TGTGCCATCTCACCGGGGTCTAGCGGGAGGGGCCGCTACGAGCAGTACTTC. The chain combines TRBV10-3 with TRBJ2-7; 12 nucleotides align to TRBD2. CDR3 length: 17 amino acids. The V and J ends lost 8 bases and 3 bases, in that order; junction bases with no gene match: 14. CDR1 and CDR2 (germline): ENHRY, SYGVKD.

This chain links TRBV5-4 with TRBJ2-7; 9 bases agree with TRBD2. The CDR3 is made up of 16 amino acids. Germline V gene sequence: CDR1 SGHNT, CDR2 YYREEE (reference sequence). J lost 2 bases, V lost 4 bases, and 10 bases had no gene match. The CDR3, as DNA: TGTGCCAGCAGCCGACCTTTAGCGGGAGTGCCCTACGAGCAGTACTTC. Translating it yields CASSRPLAGVPYEQYF.

In its sample, this clone was seen a few times. This same CDR3 is encoded by further DNA sequences in the sample. The V gene is TRBV4-1, the J gene TRBJ1-1, with a tentative D call TRBD1 (6 bases). Trimming shortened V by 1 base and J by 2 bases, and 11 bases separated the two germline ends. The germline V gene has CDR1 MGHRA and CDR2 YSYEKL. CDR3 length equals 15 residues. Here the CDR3 DNA reads TGCGCCAGCAGCCAAGGGGCAGGGGCCAACACTGAAGCTTTCTTT. This encodes CASSQGAGANTEAFF.

CDR3 protein: CASSLDGDTQYF. The DNA for the CDR3 is TGTGCCAGCAGTCTAGACGGGGATACGCAGTATTTT. The V gene is TRBV2, the J gene TRBJ2-3; D ambiguous. This CDR3 contains 12 residues. V was cut by 5 bases and J by 6 bases, with 9 bases left in between. Germline V lookup: CDR1 SNHLY, CDR2 FYNNEI.

CDR3 coding DNA: TGTGCCACCAGCAGAGAGGCCGTCGACTCCTACGAGCAGTACTTC. Protein sequence: CATSREAVDSYEQYF. The V call is TRBV15, the J call TRBJ2-7; D remains unclear. The CDR3 has 15 residues. V was pared by 0 bases and J by 0 bases, with 9 bases between. Germline loops: CDR1 LNHNV, CDR2 YYDKDF (reference sequence).

The chain is built from TRBV5-4 and TRBJ2-7, with TRBD2 as a possible D gene (5 bases). The CDR3 is 15 amino acids. Germline loops: CDR1 SGHNT, CDR2 YYREEE (reference sequence). Trimming stripped 1 base from V and 1 base from J, with 12 bases between. The CDR3 DNA sequence: TGTGCCAGCAGCTTGACGTCTAGAGGGTCCTACGAGCAGTACTTC. It yields the protein CASSLTSRGSYEQYF.

This clone is a singleton in its sample. V gene TRBV5-1 combines with J gene TRBJ2-1; the D gene is possibly TRBD1 (5 bases). CDR1 and CDR2 (germline): SGHRS, YFSETQ. The CDR3 loop spans 14 amino acids. Trimming shortened V by 0 bases and J by 3 bases, and 7 bases separated the two germline ends. The CDR3 DNA follows: TGCGCCAGCAGCTTGGTCCAGGGCTACAATGAGCAGTTCTTC. It encodes CASSLVQGYNEQFF.